This T cell receptor (beta chain) was captured by sequencing in a study of blood T cell repertoires in COVID-19. The J segment lost 3 bases and the V segment lost 6 bases, leaving 6 bases of the junction unmatched. CDR1 is SGHTA and CDR2 is FQGNSA in the germline V gene. The CDR3 consists of 14 residues. Clones were sequenced by immunoSEQ multiplex PCR, and TCRdb holds only the in-frame ones, with some missing. Of fewer than 85,000 clones in the sample, approximately 71% were seen once. The TCR originated in a man between 65 and 85 years old with COVID-19, enrolled during active disease. V gene TRBV7-2 combines with J gene TRBJ1-1; 8 bases align to TRBD1. Specimen: peripheral blood. The DNA of the CDR3 is TGTGCCAGCAGTCGGGACAGGACTCACACTGAAGCTTTCTTT. This encodes CASSRDRTHTEAFF. Together with reference TRBV7-2 and TRBJ1-1, the CDR3 gives the full variable domain: GAGVSQSPSNKVTEKGKDVELRCDPISGHTALYWYRQSLGQGLEFLIYFQGNSAPDKSGLPSDRFSAERTGGSVSTLTIQRTQQEDSAVYLCASSRDRTHTEAFFGQGTRLTVV.